Sequencing of this T cell receptor beta chain was carried out in a study of cytomegalovirus exposure and HLA in healthy donors (dated by TCRdb to about 2017). With regard to the full study: An earlier analysis of several hundred of the donors reported more than 250 Gb of sequence data and 100 million to 130 million unique TCR beta sequences from about 200 million T cells. Approximately 300 gigabases of sequencing data and around 88 million unique TCR sequences made up an early release that covered 500 to 700 HLA-typed donors. Of the roughly 400 genotyped donors, about 80% fell in the genetic ancestry cluster associated with self-reported Caucasian donors. The study aimed to test whether cataloging public T cell receptors could reveal signatures of past pathogen exposure. The study profiled the T cell repertoires of fewer than 850 subjects by immunosequencing and related them to cytomegalovirus serostatus. A separate validation cohort of about 110 different subjects was used in addition to the roughly 720-subject first cohort. High-throughput TCR immunosequencing, statistical association of individual TCRs with disease status, and machine learning were combined to predict cytomegalovirus infection status. A later analysis re-analyzed previously published TCR beta repertoires from 660 or so donors and added high-resolution HLA genotyping to study TCR occurrence patterns. The later analysis used no new phenotypic data to find candidate immune exposures, relying instead on TCR beta sequences and their occurrence across donors. An earlier analysis of about 600 of the donors used high-throughput TCR beta sequencing to judge whether each TCR beta V gene segment behaved as functional or pseudogenic. Donor age, sex, ethnicity and CMV serostatus were compiled alongside the repertoire data. A later genetic analysis used genome-wide SNP genotypes for about 55% of the 666 donors, treating that subset as a discovery cohort. Every repertoire in the discovery cohort had been generated on one and the same sequencing platform. HLA typing included class I and class II loci at four-digit resolution. The number of donors typed differed by locus, with about 620-630 for A, B, C, DRB1 and DQB1, more than 500 for DQA1, 600 to 610 for DPA1, and some 440 for DPB1. Because of strong linkage in the cohort, five DR-DQ haplotypes were treated as single units for association and clustering. Among 398 genotyped donors of the cohort, an average of around 240,000 unique TCR beta nucleotide sequences was sequenced per donor, of which 15% to 20% were non-productive.

This clone was counted a few times. Its antigen is still unknown. No much larger clonotype is one base removed from it; base qualities were not supplied. The cohort comprised approximately 700 healthy bone marrow donors. All cohort members were sampled while nominally healthy, although unrecorded immune exposures were likely present. The donor was CMV seropositive and was included in the group of 270 or so seropositive cohort members. A peripheral blood sample was collected from each donor, and TCR beta sequencing was performed on peripheral blood mononuclear cells. The Qiagen DNeasy Blood Extraction Kit was used to extract genomic DNA from the blood cell samples. Libraries were prepared through the immunoSEQ multiplex PCR assay. For the multiplex PCR, a mixture combining 60 forward primers for TCR Vbeta segments and 13 reverse primers for TCR Jbeta segments was used. The CDR3 region of rearranged TCR beta genes was amplified from genomic DNA with a multiplex PCR assay. The Illumina HiSeq System was used to sequence the amplified TCR beta libraries as 87-base-pair reads. Under the source paper's analysis protocol: Across the 700 or so repertoires, a later analysis counted 78 million or so unique TCR beta chains, approximately 12 million of which were shared by at least two donors. Raw reads were error-corrected and collapsed into unique sequences by a nearest-neighbor algorithm in which closely related sequences were merged to remove PCR and sequencing errors. To assign V, D and J gene segments, CDR3 sequences were aligned to IMGT reference sequences. For a sequence to be retained, a match of at least six nucleotides to both a V gene segment and a J gene segment was required. Rearrangements were classified as productive when the CDR3 lacked stop codons and remained in frame with V and J, and all other rearrangements were classified as non-productive. Following IMGT convention, CDR3 was defined as the stretch from the second conserved V-encoded cysteine to the conserved J-encoded phenylalanine. In an earlier analysis of more than 550 of the donors, sequences lacking an unambiguous match to a single V gene segment were excluded. In an earlier analysis of about 590 of the donors, a V segment was called functional when productive rearrangements were above 56.7%, and segregating when the standard deviation between donors exceeded 5%. A statistical classification framework was developed to diagnose cytomegalovirus status using the catalog of TCR beta chain sequences. V and J gene assignment, in a later analysis, came from comparing TCR nucleotide sequences with IMGT/GENE-DB human TR gene sequences. A later analysis assigned CDR3 sequences and most-parsimonious VDJ recombination scenarios with the TCRdist pipeline. In a later analysis, each TCR beta chain was defined by its CDR3 amino acid sequence together with its V-gene family, and reads lacking a unique V-gene family were excluded. As a way to deal with suspected cross-contamination and a sequencing artifact, a later analysis dropped 592 nucleotide sequences that were highly shared and had low generation probability. For each public chain, a later analysis derived a clonal expansion index from normalized ranks of inferred template counts within each repertoire. Generation probabilities in a later analysis came from a VDJ recombination model fitted to out-of-frame rearrangements, and those results were checked against IGoR. Hypergeometric tests were used in a later analysis to score TCR-TCR, TCR-HLA and TCR-CMV co-occurrence, with a repertoire-size bias correction applied to the TCR pairs. To estimate false discovery rates, a later analysis permuted the HLA or CMV assignments 20 times. In a later analysis, co-occurring TCRs were grouped using DBSCAN, with TCRdist sequence similarity added in when clustering inside HLA-allele-positive subsets. Repertoires with fewer than 30,000 or more than 120,000 public chains were left out of co-occurrence clustering, as were five repertoires with anomalous nucleotide sharing. TCRdb re-hosts the immuneACCESS table, in-frame sequences only. Its copies lack some clones; in the studies checked, an unresolved V gene accounts for under half of them, and the cause for the rest is not known. V, J and clone size are those of that table, while D and trimming were read from the DNA. The sample includes around 150,000 clones, with about 60% observed a single time. Of the sample, roughly 7% falls within the top ten clones.

The study at large found these results: According to the authors, the approach could potentially be generalized to other disease states and immunological phenotypes. A group of highly shared sequence variants was considered likely to be a technical artifact of the sequencing pipeline. According to a later analysis, most CMV-associated TCR beta chains appeared to be HLA-restricted, and the HLA associations seemed to be driven largely by CMV exposure. Fewer than 20 rarely observed V segments, including chromosome 9 orphons, were excluded from the earlier analysis of about 500 of the donors because counts were too low. In vitro tests confirmed that three of the cytomegalovirus-associated TCR beta chains recognize cytomegalovirus antigens. A further reported finding was that TCR beta sequences accurately predicted the HLA-A and HLA-B alleles for most subjects in the first cohort. A total of 150 to 200 TCR beta chains were listed by the study as associated with cytomegalovirus. HLA typing was unavailable for some donors at each locus, so association tests used only the typed subset. The classifier was reported to diagnose cytomegalovirus status with high specificity and sensitivity in both the original cohort and the validation cohort. According to a later analysis, parvovirus B19, influenza, CMV and Epstein-Barr virus appeared linked to several top co-occurrence clusters. An earlier analysis of approximately 540 of the donors showed that most TCR beta V segments appeared in productive rearrangements either about 90% or about 30% of the time, which broadly matched IMGT annotations. Correlated functional status among segregating V segments might be attributable to linkage disequilibrium, but an unknown experimental factor could not be ruled out. Across donors, most TCR sequences were observed very rarely, whereas some public TCRs were present in many individuals. The cohort was sequenced for TCR beta chains only, and without alpha or paired-chain data the features that could be detected were limited. A later analysis found that HLA-associated TCR beta chains were more clonally expanded and had lower generation probabilities than equally common non-associated chains. In a later analysis, 15,000 to 20,000 TCR beta sequences were associated with specific HLA alleles at a false discovery rate of 0.05. In a later analysis, the rate of TCR association differed among HLA loci, with DRB1 alleles having the most associated TCRs and HLA-C alleles having the fewest. A later genetic analysis reported fewer N-insertions in productive TCRs among donors in an Asian-associated ancestry cluster than the approximately 700-donor mean. An association between a missense DCLRE1C variant and V-gene and J-gene trimming of TCR beta chains was found in a later genetic analysis and replicated in an independent cohort. Some IMGT-functional V segments, including TRBV6-2 and TRBV6-3, could not be told apart with the 87-base-pair reads, so those segments were excluded. Assigning TCR associations to individual alleles was difficult when HLA alleles, especially DR and DQ, strongly co-occurred. The only immune exposure information available for the cohort was CMV serostatus. Presence/absence analyses assumed roughly uniform sequencing depth across donors, an assumption that may not hold.

The CDR3 covers 15 residues, taking in both the cysteine and the phenylalanine. The retained sequence is limited to the CDR3, 45 bases, with the frame set at the first base. Reading the germline V gene (reference sequence) gives CDR1 LNHNV and CDR2 YYDKDF. At the junction V is shortened by 0 bases and J by 4 bases, with 13 bases in between. The material sequenced was PBMCs. Recombination joined TRBV15 with TRBJ2-7; the D gene remains uncertain. The sequence was obtained from a woman aged 55-75 years in good health and CMV-seropositive. In nucleotides, the sequence is TGTGCCACCAGCAGAGACAGGCCTTTTCTATACGAGCAGTACTTC. The resulting protein is CATSRDRPFLYEQYF.